This TCR beta chain was sequenced in a study of tumor-infiltrating lymphocytes in primary liver carcinoma. On the study more broadly: These were node-negative, non-metastatic T1-T3 tumors of about 4.2 to 11 cm. Regardless of tissue type, samples showed similar yields of roughly 3.65 to 7.5 million productive TCRbeta reads.

CDR1 and CDR2 (germline): MNHEY, SMNVEV (reference sequence). CDR3 size: 16 residues. The ends were cut back, 4 bases at V and 6 bases at J, with 19 bases in the middle. TCR beta cDNA came from approximately 490 ng total RNA, primed with a constant-region primer. Library construction for TCR beta comprised three nested multiplex PCR rounds performed with slightly modified ARM-PCR. Researchers ran the first two PCR rounds for around 10 cycles each with TRBV1-TRBV30 forward primers and a C-beta reverse primer. TCRdb recomputed calls from the multiplex PCR reads with MiXCR, one row per CDR3 protein. The repertoire includes roughly 78,000 distinct CDR3 sequences, about two thirds of them detected once, and roughly 13% sits in the top ten. Investigators took RNA and DNA out together from roughly 18-30 mg of unsorted bulk tissue. The proportion of viable tumor cells exceeded 85% in every tumor sample.

The material sequenced was liver tumor tissue from sampling region 4. Documented subset: tumor region T4, right-lateral pole. V usage is TRBV27 and J usage is TRBJ1-5; D uncertain. This TCR derives from a woman in her fifties or sixties with primary liver carcinoma and hepatitis B virus infection. The CDR3 is CASSSRAGGPGQPQHF. The CDR3, as DNA: TGTGCCAGCAGTTCTCGAGCGGGAGGCCCGGGTCAGCCCCAGCATTTT.